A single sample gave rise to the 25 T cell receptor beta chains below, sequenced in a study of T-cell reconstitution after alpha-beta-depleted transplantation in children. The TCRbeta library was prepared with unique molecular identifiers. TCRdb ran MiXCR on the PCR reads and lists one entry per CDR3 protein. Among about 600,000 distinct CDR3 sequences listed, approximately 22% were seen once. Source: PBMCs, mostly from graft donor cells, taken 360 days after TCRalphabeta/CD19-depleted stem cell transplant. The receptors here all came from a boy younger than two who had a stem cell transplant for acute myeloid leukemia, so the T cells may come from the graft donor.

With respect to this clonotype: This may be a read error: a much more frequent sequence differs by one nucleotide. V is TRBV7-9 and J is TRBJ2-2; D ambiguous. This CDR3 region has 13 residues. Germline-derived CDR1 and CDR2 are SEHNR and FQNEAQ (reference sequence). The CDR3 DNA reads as TGTGCCAGCAGCGTATTGAGCACCAGGGAGCTGTTTTTT. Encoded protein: CASSVLSTRELFF.

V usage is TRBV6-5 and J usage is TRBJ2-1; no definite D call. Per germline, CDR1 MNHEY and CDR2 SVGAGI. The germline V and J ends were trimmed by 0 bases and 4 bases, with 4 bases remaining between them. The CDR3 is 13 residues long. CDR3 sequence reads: CASSYSKYNEQFF. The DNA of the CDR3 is TGTGCCAGCAGTTACTCTAAATACAATGAGCAGTTCTTC.

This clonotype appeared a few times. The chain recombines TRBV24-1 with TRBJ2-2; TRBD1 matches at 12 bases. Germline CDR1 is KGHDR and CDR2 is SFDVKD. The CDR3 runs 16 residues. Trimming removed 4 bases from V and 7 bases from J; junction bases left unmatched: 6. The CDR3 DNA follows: TGTGCCACCAGTGAGAGGGACAGGGGGCGAAGCGGGGAGCTGTTTTTT. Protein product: CATSERDRGRSGELFF.

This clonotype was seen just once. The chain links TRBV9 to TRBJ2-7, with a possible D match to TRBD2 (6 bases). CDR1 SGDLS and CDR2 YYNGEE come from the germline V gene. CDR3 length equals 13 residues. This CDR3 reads CANGTPRTYEQYV. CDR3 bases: TGTGCTAACGGGACTCCGAGAACCTACGAGCAGTACGTC.

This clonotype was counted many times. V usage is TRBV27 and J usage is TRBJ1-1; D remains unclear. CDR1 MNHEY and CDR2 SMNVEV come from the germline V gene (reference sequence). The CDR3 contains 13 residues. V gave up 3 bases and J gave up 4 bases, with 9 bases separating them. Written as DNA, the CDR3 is TGTGCCAGCAGTTTTGGAAGGTCCACTGAAGCTTTCTTT. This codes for CASSFGRSTEAFF.

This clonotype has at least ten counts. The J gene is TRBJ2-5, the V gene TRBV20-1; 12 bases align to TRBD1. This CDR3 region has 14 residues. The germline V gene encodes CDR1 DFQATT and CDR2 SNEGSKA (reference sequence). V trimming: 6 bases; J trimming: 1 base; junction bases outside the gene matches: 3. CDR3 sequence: CSAAGQGAQETQYF. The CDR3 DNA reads TGCAGTGCCGCGGGACAGGGGGCCCAAGAGACCCAGTACTTC.

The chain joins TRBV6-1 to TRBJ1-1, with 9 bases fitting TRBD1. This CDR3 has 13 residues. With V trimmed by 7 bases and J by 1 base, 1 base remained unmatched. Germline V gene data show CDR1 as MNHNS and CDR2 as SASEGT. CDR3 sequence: CASTQGANTEAFF. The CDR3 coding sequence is TGTGCCAGCACACAGGGGGCGAACACTGAAGCTTTCTTT.

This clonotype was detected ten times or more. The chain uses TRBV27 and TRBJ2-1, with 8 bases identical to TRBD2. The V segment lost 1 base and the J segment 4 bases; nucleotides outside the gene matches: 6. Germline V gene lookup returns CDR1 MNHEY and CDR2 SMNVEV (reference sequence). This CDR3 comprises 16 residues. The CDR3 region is CASSLFLAGTYNEQFF. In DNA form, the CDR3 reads TGTGCCAGCAGTTTATTTTTAGCGGGGACTTACAATGAGCAGTTCTTC.

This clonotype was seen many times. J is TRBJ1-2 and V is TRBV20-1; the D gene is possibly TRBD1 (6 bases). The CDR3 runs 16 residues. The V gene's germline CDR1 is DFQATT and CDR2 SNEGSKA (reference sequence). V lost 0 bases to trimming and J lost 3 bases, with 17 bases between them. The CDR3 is CSARDGATGADYGYTF. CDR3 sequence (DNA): TGCAGTGCTAGAGATGGGGCGACGGGGGCAGACTATGGCTACACCTTC.

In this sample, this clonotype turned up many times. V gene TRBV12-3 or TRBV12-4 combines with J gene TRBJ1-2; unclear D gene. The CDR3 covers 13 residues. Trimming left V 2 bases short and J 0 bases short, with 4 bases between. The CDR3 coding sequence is TGTGCCAGCAGTTTAAGCTCTAACTATGGCTACACCTTC. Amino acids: CASSLSSNYGYTF.

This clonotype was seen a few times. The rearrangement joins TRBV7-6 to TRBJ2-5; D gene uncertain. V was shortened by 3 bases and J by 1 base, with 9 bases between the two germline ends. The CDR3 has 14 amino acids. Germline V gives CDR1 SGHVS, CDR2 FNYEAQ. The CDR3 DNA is TGTGCCAGCAGCTTCAGTCGCAGCCAAGAGACCCAGTACTTC. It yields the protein CASSFSRSQETQYF.

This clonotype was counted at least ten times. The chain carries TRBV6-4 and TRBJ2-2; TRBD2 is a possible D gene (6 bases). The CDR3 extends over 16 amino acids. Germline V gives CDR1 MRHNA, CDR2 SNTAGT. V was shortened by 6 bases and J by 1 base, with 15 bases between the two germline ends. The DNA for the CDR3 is TGTGCCAGCAGCGTCCGCGGGGAAGGGAACACCGGGGAGCTGTTTTTT. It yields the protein CASSVRGEGNTGELFF.

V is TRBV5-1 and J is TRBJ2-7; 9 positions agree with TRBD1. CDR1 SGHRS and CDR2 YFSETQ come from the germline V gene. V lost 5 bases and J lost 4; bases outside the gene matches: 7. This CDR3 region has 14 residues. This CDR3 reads CASSQTGGDYEQYF. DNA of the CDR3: TGCGCCAGCAGTCAAACAGGGGGCGATTACGAGCAGTACTTC.

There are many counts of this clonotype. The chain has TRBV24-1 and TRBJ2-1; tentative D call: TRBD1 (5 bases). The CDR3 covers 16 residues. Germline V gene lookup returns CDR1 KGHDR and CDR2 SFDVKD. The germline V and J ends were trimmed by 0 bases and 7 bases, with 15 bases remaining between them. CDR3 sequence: CATSDLVGARDNEQFF. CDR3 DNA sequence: TGTGCCACCAGTGATTTGGTAGGGGCGCGAGATAATGAGCAGTTCTTC.

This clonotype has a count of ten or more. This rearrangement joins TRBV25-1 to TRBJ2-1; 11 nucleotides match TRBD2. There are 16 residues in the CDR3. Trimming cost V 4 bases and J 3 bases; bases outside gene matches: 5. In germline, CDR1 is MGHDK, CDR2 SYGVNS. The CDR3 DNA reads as TGTGCCAGCAGTGGCATCACTAGCGGGGGCTACAATGAGCAGTTCTTC. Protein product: CASSGITSGGYNEQFF. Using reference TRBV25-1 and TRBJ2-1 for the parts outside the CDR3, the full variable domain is EADIYQTPRYLVIGTGKKITLECSQTMGHDKMYWYQQDPGMELHLIHYSYGVNSTEKGDLSSESTVSRIRTEHFPLTLESARPSHTSQYLCASSGITSGGYNEQFFGPGTRLTVL.

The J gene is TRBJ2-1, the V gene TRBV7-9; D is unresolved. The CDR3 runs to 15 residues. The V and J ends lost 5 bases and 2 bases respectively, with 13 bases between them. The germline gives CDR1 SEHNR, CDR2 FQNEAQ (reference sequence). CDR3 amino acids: CASSPIRRPYNEQFF. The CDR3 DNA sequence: TGTGCCAGCAGCCCGATCCGAAGGCCCTACAATGAGCAGTTCTTC.

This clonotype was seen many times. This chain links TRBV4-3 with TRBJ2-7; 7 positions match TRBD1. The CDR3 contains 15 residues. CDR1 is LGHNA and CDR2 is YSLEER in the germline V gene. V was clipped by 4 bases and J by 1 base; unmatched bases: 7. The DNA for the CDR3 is TGCGCCAGCAGCCCGCACAGGGGCATATCCTACGAGCAGTACTTC. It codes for CASSPHRGISYEQYF.

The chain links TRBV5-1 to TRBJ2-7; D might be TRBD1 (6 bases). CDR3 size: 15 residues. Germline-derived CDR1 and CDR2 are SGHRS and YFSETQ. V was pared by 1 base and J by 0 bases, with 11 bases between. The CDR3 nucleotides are TGCGCCAGCAGCTTGTGGGACAAACACTCCTACGAGCAGTACTTC. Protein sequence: CASSLWDKHSYEQYF.

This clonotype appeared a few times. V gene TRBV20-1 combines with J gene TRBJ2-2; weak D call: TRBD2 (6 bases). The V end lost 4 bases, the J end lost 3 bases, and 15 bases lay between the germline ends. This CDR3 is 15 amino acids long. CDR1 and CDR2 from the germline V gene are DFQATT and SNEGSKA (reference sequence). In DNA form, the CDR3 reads TGCAGTGCTAAGTCGGGACTCAAGTACACCGGGGAGCTGTTTTTT. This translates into CSAKSGLKYTGELFF.

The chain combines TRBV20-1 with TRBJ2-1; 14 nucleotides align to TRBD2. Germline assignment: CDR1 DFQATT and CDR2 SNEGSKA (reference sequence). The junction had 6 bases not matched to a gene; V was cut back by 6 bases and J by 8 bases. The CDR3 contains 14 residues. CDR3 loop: CSAEGLAGVDEQFF. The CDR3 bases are TGCAGTGCCGAGGGACTAGCGGGGGTGGATGAGCAGTTCTTC.

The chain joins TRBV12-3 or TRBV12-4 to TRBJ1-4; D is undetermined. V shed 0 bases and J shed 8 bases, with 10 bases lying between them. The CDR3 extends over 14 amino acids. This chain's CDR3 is CASSLAGVEEKLFF. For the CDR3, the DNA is TGTGCCAGCAGTTTAGCCGGGGTAGAGGAAAAACTGTTTTTT.

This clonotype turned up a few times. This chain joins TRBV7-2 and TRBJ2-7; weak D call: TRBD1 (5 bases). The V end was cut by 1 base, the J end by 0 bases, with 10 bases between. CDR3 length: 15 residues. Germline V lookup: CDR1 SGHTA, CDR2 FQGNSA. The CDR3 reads CASSLGRQYSYEQYF. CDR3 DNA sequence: TGTGCCAGCAGCTTAGGTAGACAGTACTCCTACGAGCAGTACTTC.

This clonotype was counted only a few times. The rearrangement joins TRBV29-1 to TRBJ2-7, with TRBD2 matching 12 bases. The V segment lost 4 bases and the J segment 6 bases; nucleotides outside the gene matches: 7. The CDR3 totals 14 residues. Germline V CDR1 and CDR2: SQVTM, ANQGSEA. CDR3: CSVARLAGEAEQYF. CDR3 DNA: TGCAGCGTTGCCCGACTAGCGGGGGAAGCCGAGCAGTACTTC.

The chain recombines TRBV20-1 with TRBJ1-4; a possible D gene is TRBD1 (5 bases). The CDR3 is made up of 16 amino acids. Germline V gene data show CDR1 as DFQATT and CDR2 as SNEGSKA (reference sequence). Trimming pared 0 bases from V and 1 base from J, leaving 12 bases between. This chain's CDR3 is CSARDRGGETNEKLFF. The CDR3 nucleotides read TGCAGTGCTAGAGATCGGGGCGGTGAAACTAATGAAAAACTGTTTTTT.

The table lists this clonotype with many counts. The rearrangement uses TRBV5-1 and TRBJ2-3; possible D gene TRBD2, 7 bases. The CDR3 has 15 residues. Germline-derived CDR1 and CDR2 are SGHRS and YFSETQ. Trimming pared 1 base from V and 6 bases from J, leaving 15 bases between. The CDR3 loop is CASSLLSGGGDTQYF. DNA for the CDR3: TGCGCCAGCAGCTTGTTGTCGGGGGGCGGGGATACGCAGTATTTT.